The clone carrying this T cell receptor (beta chain) was seen ten or more times. These data belong to a study of blood T cells in healthy people across ages. The authors ran a second PCR of 7 to 11 cycles using a sample-barcoded 5' primer and a J-beta primer mix. MiXCR was run by TCRdb on the 5' RACE reads, yielding one entry per CDR3 protein. The table records about 1.5 million distinct CDR3 sequences, 40% to 45% of them present only once. The CDR3 runs 14 residues. Germline assignment: CDR1 MNHEY and CDR2 SVGEGT. Trimming at V came to 9 bases and at J to 3 bases, leaving 6 bases not matched to a gene.

The sample was blood. V gene TRBV6-2 or TRBV6-3 combines with J gene TRBJ2-1, with TRBD2 identical over 9 bases. The clonotype was recovered from a woman between 18 and 29 years old in good health. CDR3 bases: TGTGCCAGTTATAGCGGGGGTAGCTACAATGAGCAGTTCTTC. Its translation is CASYSGGSYNEQFF.